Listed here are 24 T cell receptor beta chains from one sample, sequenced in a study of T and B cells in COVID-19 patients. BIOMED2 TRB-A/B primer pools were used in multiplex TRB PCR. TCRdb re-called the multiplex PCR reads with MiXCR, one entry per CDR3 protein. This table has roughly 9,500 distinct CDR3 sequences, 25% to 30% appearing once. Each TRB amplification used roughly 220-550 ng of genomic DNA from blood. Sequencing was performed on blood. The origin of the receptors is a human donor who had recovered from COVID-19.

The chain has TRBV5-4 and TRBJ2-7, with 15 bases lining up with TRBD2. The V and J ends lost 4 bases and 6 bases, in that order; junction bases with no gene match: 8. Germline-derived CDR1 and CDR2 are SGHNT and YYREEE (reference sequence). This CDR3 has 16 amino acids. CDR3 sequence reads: CASSTPGTSGRIEQYF. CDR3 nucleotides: TGTGCCAGCAGCACCCCCGGGACTAGCGGGAGGATCGAGCAGTACTTC.

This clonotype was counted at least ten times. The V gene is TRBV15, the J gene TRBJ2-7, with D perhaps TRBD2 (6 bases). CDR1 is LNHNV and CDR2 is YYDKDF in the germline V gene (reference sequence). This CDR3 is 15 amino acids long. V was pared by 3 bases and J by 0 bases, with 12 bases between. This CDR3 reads CATSRDPGVSYEQYF. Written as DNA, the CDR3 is TGTGCCACCAGCAGGGACCCGGGGGTCTCCTACGAGCAGTACTTC.

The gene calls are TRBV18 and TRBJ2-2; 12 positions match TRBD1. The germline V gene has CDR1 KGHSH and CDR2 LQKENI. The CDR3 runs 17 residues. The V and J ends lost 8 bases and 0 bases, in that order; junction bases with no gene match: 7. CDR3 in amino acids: CASEPGQGAANTGELFF. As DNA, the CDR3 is TGTGCCAGCGAACCGGGACAGGGGGCGGCGAACACCGGGGAGCTGTTTTTT.

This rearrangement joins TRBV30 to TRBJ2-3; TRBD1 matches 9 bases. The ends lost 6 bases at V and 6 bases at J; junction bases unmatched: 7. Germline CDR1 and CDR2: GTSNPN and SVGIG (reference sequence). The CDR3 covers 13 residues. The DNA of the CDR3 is TGTGCCTGTGACAGGGGGTGGTCCGATACGCAGTATTTT. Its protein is CACDRGWSDTQYF.

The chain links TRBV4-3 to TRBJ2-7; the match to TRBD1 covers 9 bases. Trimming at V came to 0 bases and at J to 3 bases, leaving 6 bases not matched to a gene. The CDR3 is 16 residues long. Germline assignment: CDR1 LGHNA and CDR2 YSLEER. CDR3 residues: CASSQDKGTGSYEQYF. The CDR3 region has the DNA TGCGCCAGCAGCCAAGACAAGGGGACAGGGAGCTACGAGCAGTACTTC.

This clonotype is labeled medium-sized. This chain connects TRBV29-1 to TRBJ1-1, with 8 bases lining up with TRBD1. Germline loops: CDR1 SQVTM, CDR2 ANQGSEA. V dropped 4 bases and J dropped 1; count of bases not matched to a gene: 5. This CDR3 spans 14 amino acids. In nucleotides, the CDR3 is TGCAGCGTTGTACCCGGGACAGGGAACACTGAAGCTTTCTTT. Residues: CSVVPGTGNTEAFF.

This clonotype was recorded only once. The CDR3 is CASSMGHESAEAFF. The CDR3 nucleotides are TGTGCCAGCAGCATGGGACACGAGAGTGCTGAAGCTTTCTTT. The chain couples TRBV12-3 or TRBV12-4 to TRBJ1-1; perhaps TRBD1 as D (6 bases). The CDR3 runs 14 residues. Trimming removed 6 bases from V and 6 bases from J, with 17 bases in between.

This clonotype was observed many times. CDR3 region: CASSMRWRAQPQHF. The CDR3 DNA reads TGTGCCAGTAGTATGAGGTGGAGGGCCCAGCCCCAGCATTTT. V usage is TRBV19 and J usage is TRBJ1-5; D not certain. The CDR3 is 14 residues long. V was pared by 3 bases and J by 7 bases, with 13 bases between. Germline loops: CDR1 LNHDA, CDR2 SQIVND (reference sequence).

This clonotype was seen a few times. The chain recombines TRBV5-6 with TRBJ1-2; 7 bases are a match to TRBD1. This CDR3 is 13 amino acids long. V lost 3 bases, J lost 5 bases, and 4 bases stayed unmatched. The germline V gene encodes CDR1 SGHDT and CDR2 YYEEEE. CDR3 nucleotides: TGTGCCAGCAGCTCCGACAGGGAATATGGCTACACCTTC. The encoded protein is CASSSDREYGYTF.

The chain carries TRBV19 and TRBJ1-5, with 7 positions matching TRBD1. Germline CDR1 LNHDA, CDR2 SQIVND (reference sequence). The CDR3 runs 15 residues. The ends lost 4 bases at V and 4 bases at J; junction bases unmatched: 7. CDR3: CASSTTGRVNQPQHF. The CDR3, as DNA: TGTGCCAGTAGTACGACAGGGCGGGTTAATCAGCCCCAGCATTTT.

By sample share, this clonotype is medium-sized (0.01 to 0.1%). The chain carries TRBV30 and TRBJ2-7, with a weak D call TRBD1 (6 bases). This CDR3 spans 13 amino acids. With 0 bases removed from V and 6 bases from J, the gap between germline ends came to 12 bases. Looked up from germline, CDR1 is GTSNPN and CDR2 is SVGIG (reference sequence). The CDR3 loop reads CAWSVQGTGEQYF. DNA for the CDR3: TGTGCCTGGAGTGTTCAGGGGACGGGCGAGCAGTACTTC. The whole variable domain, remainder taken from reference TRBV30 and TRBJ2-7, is SQTIHQWPATLVQPVGSPLSLECTVEGTSNPNLYWYRQAAGRGLQLLFYSVGIGQISSEVPQNLSASRPQDRQFILSSKKLLLSDSGFYLCAWSVQGTGEQYFGPGTRLTVT.

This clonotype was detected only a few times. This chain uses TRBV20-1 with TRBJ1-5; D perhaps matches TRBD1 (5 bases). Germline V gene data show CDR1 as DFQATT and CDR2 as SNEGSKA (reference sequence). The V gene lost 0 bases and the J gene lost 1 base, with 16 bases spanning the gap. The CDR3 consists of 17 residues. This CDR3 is CSARDAGRLSSNQPQHF. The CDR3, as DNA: TGCAGTGCTAGAGACGCAGGGAGACTCAGCAGCAATCAGCCCCAGCATTTT.

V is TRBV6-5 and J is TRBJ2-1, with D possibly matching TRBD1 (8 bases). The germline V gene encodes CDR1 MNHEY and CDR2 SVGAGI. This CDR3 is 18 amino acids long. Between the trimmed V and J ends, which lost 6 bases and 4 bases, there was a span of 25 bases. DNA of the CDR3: TGTGCCAGCAGGCCCGGACAGGGAGGGCCGGCGGTATACAATGAGCAGTTCTTC. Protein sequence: CASRPGQGGPAVYNEQFF.

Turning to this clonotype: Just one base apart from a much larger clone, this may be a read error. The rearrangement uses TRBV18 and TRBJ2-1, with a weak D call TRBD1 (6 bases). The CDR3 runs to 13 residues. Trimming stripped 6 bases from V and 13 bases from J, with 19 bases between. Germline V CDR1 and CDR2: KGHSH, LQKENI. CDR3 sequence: CASSPGQQETQFF. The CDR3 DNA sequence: TGTGCCAGCTCTCCCGGACAGCAAGAGACCCAGTTCTTC.

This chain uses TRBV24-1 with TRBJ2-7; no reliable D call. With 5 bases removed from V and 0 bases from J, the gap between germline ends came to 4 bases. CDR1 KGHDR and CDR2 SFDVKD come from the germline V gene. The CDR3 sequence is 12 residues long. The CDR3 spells CATSGPSYEQYF. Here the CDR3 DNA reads TGTGCCACCAGTGGACCCTCCTACGAGCAGTACTTC.

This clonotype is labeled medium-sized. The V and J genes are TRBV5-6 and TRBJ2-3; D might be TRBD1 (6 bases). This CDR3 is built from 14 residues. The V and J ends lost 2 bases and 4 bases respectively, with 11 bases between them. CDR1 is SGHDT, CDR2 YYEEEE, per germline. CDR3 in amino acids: CASSLISGADTQYF. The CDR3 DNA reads TGTGCCAGCAGCTTAATCTCAGGGGCAGATACGCAGTATTTT.

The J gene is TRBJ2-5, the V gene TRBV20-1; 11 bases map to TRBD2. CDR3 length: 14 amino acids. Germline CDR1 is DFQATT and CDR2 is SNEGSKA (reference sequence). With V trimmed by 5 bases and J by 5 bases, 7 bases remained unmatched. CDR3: CSAVSGGELETQYF. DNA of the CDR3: TGCAGTGCTGTTAGCGGGGGGGAGTTGGAGACCCAGTACTTC.

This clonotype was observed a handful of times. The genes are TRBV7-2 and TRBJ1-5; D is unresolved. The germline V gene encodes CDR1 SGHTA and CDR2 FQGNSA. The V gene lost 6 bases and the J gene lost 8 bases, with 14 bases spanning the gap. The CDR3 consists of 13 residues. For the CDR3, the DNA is TGTGCCAGCAGTCCCCAGGCAGCGGAGCCCCAGCATTTT. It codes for CASSPQAAEPQHF.

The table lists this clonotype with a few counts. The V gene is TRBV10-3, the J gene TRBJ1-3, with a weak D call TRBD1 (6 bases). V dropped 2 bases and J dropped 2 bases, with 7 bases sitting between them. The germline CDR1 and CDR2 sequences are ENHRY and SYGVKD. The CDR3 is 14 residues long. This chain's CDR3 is CAISEPGAGNTIYF. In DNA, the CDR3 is TGTGCCATCAGTGAGCCAGGGGCTGGAAACACCATATATTTT.

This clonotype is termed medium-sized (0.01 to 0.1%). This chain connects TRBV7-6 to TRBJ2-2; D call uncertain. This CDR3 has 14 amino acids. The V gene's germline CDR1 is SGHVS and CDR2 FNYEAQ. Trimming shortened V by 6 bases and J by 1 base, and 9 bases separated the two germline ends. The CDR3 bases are TGTGCCAGCAGTACAGTGATGAACACCGGGGAGCTGTTTTTT. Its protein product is CASSTVMNTGELFF.

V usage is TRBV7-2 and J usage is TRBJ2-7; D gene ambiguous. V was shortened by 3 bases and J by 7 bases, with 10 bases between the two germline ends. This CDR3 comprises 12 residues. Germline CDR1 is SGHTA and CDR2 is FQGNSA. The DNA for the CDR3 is TGTGCCAGCAGCTTGGGCGGCATTGAGCAGTACTTC. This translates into CASSLGGIEQYF.

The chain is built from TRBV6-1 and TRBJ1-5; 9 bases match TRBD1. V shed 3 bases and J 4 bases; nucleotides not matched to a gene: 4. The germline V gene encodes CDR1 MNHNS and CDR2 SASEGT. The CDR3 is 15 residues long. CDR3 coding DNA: TGTGCCAGCAGTGAGGGACAGGGTGTAAATCAGCCCCAGCATTTT. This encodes CASSEGQGVNQPQHF.

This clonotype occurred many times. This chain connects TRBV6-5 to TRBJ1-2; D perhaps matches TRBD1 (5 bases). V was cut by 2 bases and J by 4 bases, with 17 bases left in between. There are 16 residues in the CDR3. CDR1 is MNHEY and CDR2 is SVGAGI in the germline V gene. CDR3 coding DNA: TGTGCCAGCAGTTACAATCCAGGGCGGACGAGCTATGGCTACACCTTC. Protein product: CASSYNPGRTSYGYTF.

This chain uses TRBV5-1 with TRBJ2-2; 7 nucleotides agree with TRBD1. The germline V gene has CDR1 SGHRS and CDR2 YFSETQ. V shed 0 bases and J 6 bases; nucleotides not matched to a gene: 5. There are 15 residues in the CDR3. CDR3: CASSLGQGRSGELFF. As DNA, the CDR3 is TGCGCCAGCAGCTTGGGACAGGGAAGGTCCGGGGAGCTGTTTTTT. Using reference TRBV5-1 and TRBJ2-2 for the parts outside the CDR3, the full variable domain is KAGVTQTPRYLIKTRGQQVTLSCSPISGHRSVSWYQQTPGQGLQFLFEYFSETQRNKGNFPGRFSGRQFSNSRSEMNVSTLELGDSALYLCASSLGQGRSGELFFGEGSRLTVL.